This passage covers 5 T cell receptor beta chains from one sample sequenced in a study of T-cell reconstitution after alpha-beta-depleted transplantation in children. Unique molecular identifiers featured in how the TCRbeta library was prepared. MiXCR, applied by TCRdb to the PCR reads, yields one record per CDR3 protein. This table holds 490,000 or so distinct CDR3 sequences, about an eighth found once. Sample: PBMCs from the stem cell graft donor, taken from the stem cell graft. The receptors come from a human donor who donated a stem cell graft to a child with combined immunodeficiency.

The chain links TRBV25-1 to TRBJ2-1; TRBD2 might be the D (5 bases). This CDR3 contains 14 residues. The V end lost 5 bases, the J end lost 9 bases, and 17 bases lay between the germline ends. The germline V gene encodes CDR1 MGHDK and CDR2 SYGVNS. CDR3 nucleotide sequence: TGTGCCAGCAGTCCCGGTAGCGCGGCGGGTGAGCAGTTCTTC. This sequence encodes CASSPGSAAGEQFF.

This clonotype was recorded at least ten times. This chain joins TRBV28 and TRBJ2-3; D remains ambiguous. The V gene's germline CDR1 is MDHEN and CDR2 SYDVKM. The V gene lost 2 bases and the J gene lost 3 bases, with 24 bases spanning the gap. This CDR3 has 19 amino acids. The CDR3 here is CASSLLGSHGPPYTDTQYF. CDR3 nucleotides: TGTGCCAGCAGTTTACTTGGAAGCCATGGGCCTCCTTATACAGATACGCAGTATTTT.

The chain is built from TRBV9 and TRBJ2-5, with TRBD2 identical over 13 bases. There are 17 residues in the CDR3. The V gene's germline CDR1 is SGDLS and CDR2 YYNGEE. The ends lost 4 bases at V and 3 bases at J; junction bases unmatched: 9. CDR3 nucleotide sequence: TGTGCCAGCAGCCTGGAAGGGGGACTAGCGGGGAAAGAGACCCAGTACTTC. Translation gives CASSLEGGLAGKETQYF.

The gene calls are TRBV30 and TRBJ2-7, with a weak D call TRBD2 (5 bases). Trimming left V 1 base short and J 6 bases short, with 13 bases between. The CDR3 spans 13 residues. CDR1 is GTSNPN, CDR2 SVGIG, per germline (reference sequence). DNA for the CDR3: TGTGCCTGGAGTGCCCTACTAGTTGCCGAGCAGTACTTC. Amino acid sequence: CAWSALLVAEQYF.

The rearrangement links TRBV12-5 to TRBJ1-4, with D tentatively TRBD1 (6 bases). Germline V gene data show CDR1 as LGHNT and CDR2 as FRNRAP. The CDR3 loop spans 13 amino acids. V shed 8 bases and J shed 9 bases, with 16 bases lying between them. This CDR3 reads CASHGGGWKKLFF. The DNA of the CDR3 is TGTGCTAGTCATGGGGGGGGCTGGAAAAAACTGTTTTTT.